This TCR beta chain is drawn from a study of blood T cell repertoires in COVID-19. Across the whole study: There were acute and convalescent COVID-19 samples, and they came from the United States, Italy and Spain.

Trimming took off 0 bases at V and 4 bases at J, with 4 bases between the two ends. This CDR3 comprises 13 residues. Germline V lookup: CDR1 LGHNA, CDR2 YSLEER. Authors' analysis steps: Estimation of nucleated cell counts was performed using reference gene primer amplification. The data were produced by immunoSEQ multiplex PCR, yet TCRdb's version contains in-frame clones alone and is incomplete. V, J and clone size reflect that table, while D and trimming were determined from the DNA. This table has about 210,000 clones, over 70% appearing once. This TCR derives from a woman in her sixties or seventies with acute or convalescent COVID-19. Sequences were obtained from peripheral blood. The chain couples TRBV4-3 to TRBJ1-5; D gene ambiguous. For the CDR3, the DNA is TGCGCCAGCAGCCAAGACAGGAATCAGCCCCAGCATTTT. Its translation is CASSQDRNQPQHF.